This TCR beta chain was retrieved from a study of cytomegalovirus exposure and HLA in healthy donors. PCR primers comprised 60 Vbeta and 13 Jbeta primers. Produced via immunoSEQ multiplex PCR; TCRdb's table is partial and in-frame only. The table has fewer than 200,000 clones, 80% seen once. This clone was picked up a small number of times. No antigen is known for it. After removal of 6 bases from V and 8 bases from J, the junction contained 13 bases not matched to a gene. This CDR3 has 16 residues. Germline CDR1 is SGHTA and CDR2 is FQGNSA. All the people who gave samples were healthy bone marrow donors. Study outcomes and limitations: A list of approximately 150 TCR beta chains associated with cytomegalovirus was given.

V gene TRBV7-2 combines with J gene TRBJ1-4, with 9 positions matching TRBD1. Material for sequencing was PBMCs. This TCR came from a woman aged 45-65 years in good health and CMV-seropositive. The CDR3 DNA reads TGTGCCAGCAGTTTCCCCTTGGGACAGGGCCTAGAAAAACTGTTTTTT. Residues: CASSFPLGQGLEKLFF.